Following are 28 T cell receptor beta chains from one sample sequenced in a study of blood T cells in healthy people across ages (dated by TCRdb to the mid-2010s). The method was 5' RACE. Sequencing relied on an Illumina HiSeq 2500. The second PCR ran for roughly 7 to 11 cycles and used a J-beta primer mix along with a sample-barcoded 5' primer. The public reads were reprocessed in TCRdb via fastp at Q25 and MiXCR, keeping in-frame beta chains. Records with the same CDR3 protein are collapsed into one entry carrying the most frequent genes and DNA. Present in this sample are about 1,800,000 distinct CDR3 sequences, about 28% of which were seen just once. Jointly, the top ten make up less than 9.5% of the sample. The sequenced material came from blood. Receptors originate from a woman aged 25 to 45 in good health.

The table lists this clonotype with a few counts. V is TRBV30 and J is TRBJ2-1; 15 bases are shared with TRBD2. CDR3 length: 16 residues. The germline V gene encodes CDR1 GTSNPN and CDR2 SVGIG (reference sequence). J lost 8 bases, V lost 1 base, and 6 bases had no gene match. This CDR3 reads CAWSAPRTSGRDEQFF. The CDR3 DNA follows: TGTGCCTGGAGTGCCCCCCGGACTAGCGGGAGGGATGAGCAGTTCTTC.

This clonotype has a count of ten or more. V is TRBV10-3 and J is TRBJ2-7; D is unresolved. This CDR3 is built from 15 residues. V was clipped by 4 bases and J by 7 bases, with 20 bases between them. Germline lookup yields CDR1 ENHRY and CDR2 SYGVKD. The CDR3 sequence: CAISVSSGPLREQYF. CDR3 DNA: TGTGCCATCAGTGTTTCTTCAGGACCCCTAAGGGAGCAGTACTTC.

This clonotype was counted a few times. The V call is TRBV5-1, the J call TRBJ2-3; D perhaps matches TRBD2 (5 bases). Germline CDR1 is SGHRS and CDR2 is YFSETQ. V was clipped by 0 bases and J by 4 bases, with 9 bases between them. The length of the CDR3 is 14 residues. In DNA form, the CDR3 reads TGCGCCAGCAGCTTGGATACGGACTCAGATACGCAGTATTTT. It translates to CASSLDTDSDTQYF.

This clonotype occurred a few times. Here the CDR3 DNA reads TGCAGCGTTGATCTCCCCAAAAAGGGATCCAAAAACATTCAGTACTTC. Translation gives CSVDLPKKGSKNIQYF. This chain links TRBV29-1 with TRBJ2-4; D gene uncertain. CDR3 length: 16 amino acids. V lost 3 bases and J lost 2, with 17 bases in between. Germline-derived CDR1 and CDR2 are SQVTM and ANQGSEA.

The V gene is TRBV19, the J gene TRBJ2-4; D is unresolved. The DNA end lines up better with TRBJ2-7; the J call may be wrong. Germline loops: CDR1 LNHDA, CDR2 SQIVND (reference sequence). CDR3 length: 13 residues. CDR3 nucleotides: TGTGCCAGTAGTGGGAATGCGAGACGCGAGCAGTACTTC. This sequence encodes CASSGNARREQYF.

This chain joins TRBV20-1 and TRBJ2-2, with D uncertain. Germline CDR1 DFQATT, CDR2 SNEGSKA (reference sequence). The CDR3 length is 13 residues. CDR3 sequence (DNA): TGCAGAGCTTCCCAAGGGCCTCACGGGGAGCTGTTTTTT. It codes for CRASQGPHGELFF.

The CDR3 sequence: CSVQGAGKGSEAFF. CDR3 DNA: TGCAGTGTTCAGGGGGCCGGGAAAGGGTCTGAAGCTTTCTTT. The chain has TRBV20-1 and TRBJ1-1, with 8 nucleotides matching TRBD1. This CDR3 spans 14 amino acids. Germline CDR1 and CDR2: DFQATT and SNEGSKA (reference sequence). V lost 7 bases to trimming and J lost 6 bases; unmatched junction nucleotides: 13.

This clonotype has just a few counts. This rearrangement joins TRBV20-1 to TRBJ2-1; maybe TRBD2 (6 bases). The germline V gene encodes CDR1 DFQATT and CDR2 SNEGSKA (reference sequence). The CDR3 has 15 amino acids. V was pared by 6 bases and J by 4 bases, with 19 bases between. The CDR3 bases are TGCAGTGCAAGGGAGCGAGGACTAACTTACAATGAGCAGTTCTTC. Protein sequence: CSARERGLTYNEQFF.

In the case of this clonotype: A much larger clonotype is one base distant, so this may be a read error. The chain combines TRBV5-1 with TRBJ2-1; D gene unclear. The J call is in doubt because the DNA end fits TRBJ2-7 better. Germline V lookup: CDR1 SGHRS, CDR2 YFSETQ. The CDR3 extends over 14 amino acids. The CDR3 DNA is TGCGCCAGCAGCCGAGAAGTCTCCTACAATGAGCAGTACTTC. The encoded protein is CASSREVSYNEQYF.

The rearrangement uses TRBV11-2 and TRBJ2-1; D remains unclear. CDR3 length: 16 amino acids. Germline V CDR1 and CDR2: SGHAT, FQNNGV. V was shortened by 0 bases and J by 4 bases, with 13 bases between the two germline ends. CDR3 in DNA: TGTGCCAGCAGCTTAGATGGAATCAGACTTTACAATGAGCAGTTCTTC. It codes for CASSLDGIRLYNEQFF.

The CDR3 region has the DNA TGTGCCAGCAGCTTAGAGACACCTTATAATTCACCCCTCCACTTT. Translated: CASSLETPYNSPLHF. V usage is TRBV7-2 and J usage is TRBJ1-6; D ambiguous. This CDR3 region has 15 residues. V gave up 1 base and J gave up 4 bases, with 8 bases separating them. CDR1 is SGHTA and CDR2 is FQGNSA in the germline V gene.

The chain recombines TRBV7-9 with TRBJ2-1, with TRBD1 identical over 7 bases. The CDR3 spans 12 residues. V dropped 7 bases and J dropped 8; count of bases not matched to a gene: 5. CDR1 and CDR2 from the germline V gene are SEHNR and FQNEAQ (reference sequence). The CDR3 DNA reads as TGTGCCAGCAACAAGCAGGGGGATGAGCAGTTCTTC. Amino acid sequence: CASNKQGDEQFF.

The J gene is TRBJ1-1, the V gene TRBV12-3 or TRBV12-4; D unclear. There are 12 residues in the CDR3. The ends were cut back, 0 bases at V and 8 bases at J, with 7 bases in the middle. CDR3 region: CASSLAFGEAFF. The CDR3 DNA sequence: TGTGCCAGCAGTTTAGCGTTCGGGGAAGCTTTCTTT.

This clonotype was seen a few times. This chain connects TRBV20-1 to TRBJ2-7, with D possibly called TRBD1 or TRBD2 (5 bases each). V was clipped by 3 bases and J by 4 bases, with 13 bases between them. In germline, CDR1 is DFQATT, CDR2 SNEGSKA (reference sequence). The CDR3 runs 13 residues. CDR3 DNA: TGCAGTGCTAGCCGGGACCGATTTTACGAGCAGTACTTC. It yields the protein CSASRDRFYEQYF.

J is TRBJ2-5 and V is TRBV20-1; TRBD2 matches at 9 bases. With V trimmed by 6 bases and J by 0 bases, 8 bases remained unmatched. The CDR3 consists of 15 residues. In germline, CDR1 is DFQATT, CDR2 SNEGSKA (reference sequence). For the CDR3, the DNA is TGCAGTGCGGGTCCTAGCGGGGTATACCAAGAGACCCAGTACTTC. Protein sequence: CSAGPSGVYQETQYF.

This chain links TRBV6-6 with TRBJ2-7, with D perhaps TRBD1 (5 bases). Germline CDR1 reads MNHNY; CDR2 reads SVGAGI (reference sequence). Trimming removed 2 bases from V and 1 base from J, with 15 bases in between. The CDR3 runs to 16 residues. The CDR3 sequence is CASSYRGQGPSYEQYF. As DNA, the CDR3 is TGTGCCAGCAGTTACCGAGGCCAGGGTCCATCCTACGAGCAGTACTTC.

The gene calls are TRBV10-3 and TRBJ1-2; possibly TRBD1 for D (5 bases). The CDR3 has 14 amino acids. Germline assignment: CDR1 ENHRY and CDR2 SYGVKD. Trimming took 2 bases from V and 3 from J, leaving 10 bases between them. The CDR3 spells CAISEPDSHYGYTF. In nucleotides, the CDR3 is TGTGCCATCAGTGAGCCAGACAGCCACTATGGCTACACCTTC.

The CDR3 DNA sequence: TGTGCCAGTAGTATGGAGGTTGCCTACGAGCAGTACTTC. It codes for CASSMEVAYEQYF. The chain carries TRBV19 and TRBJ2-7; weak D call: TRBD2 (5 bases). The germline V gene has CDR1 LNHDA and CDR2 SQIVND (reference sequence). V dropped 3 bases and J dropped 2 bases, with 8 bases sitting between them. CDR3 size: 13 residues.

This clonotype has more than one count but fewer than ten. The rearrangement joins TRBV27 to TRBJ2-7, with unresolved D. Germline V gene sequence: CDR1 MNHEY, CDR2 SMNVEV (reference sequence). Trimming removed 7 bases at V and 2 bases at J, with 15 bases between. The CDR3 has 14 residues. In DNA, the CDR3 is TGTGCCAGCAAGCCCCAGGACCGCGCCTACGAGCAGTACTTC. Its translation: CASKPQDRAYEQYF.

The rearrangement links TRBV7-2 to TRBJ2-3; D is possibly TRBD2 (7 bases). The CDR3 extends over 14 amino acids. V lost 3 bases and J lost 6, with 13 bases in between. The germline gives CDR1 SGHTA, CDR2 FQGNSA. The CDR3 loop reads CASSFGGLRDTQYF. For the CDR3, the DNA is TGTGCCAGCAGCTTCGGGGGGCTCCGGGATACGCAGTATTTT.

V is TRBV29-1 and J is TRBJ1-6, with D perhaps TRBD1 (5 bases). This CDR3 is 13 amino acids long. The V gene lost 2 bases and the J gene lost 8 bases, with 10 bases spanning the gap. Germline-derived CDR1 and CDR2 are SQVTM and ANQGSEA. DNA for the CDR3: TGCAGCGTTGAACAGGGTCGGGATTCACCCCTCCACTTT. The encoded protein is CSVEQGRDSPLHF.

This clonotype has only a few counts. The rearrangement joins TRBV6-5 to TRBJ1-2; a possible D gene is TRBD1 (5 bases). Trimming took 8 bases from V and 5 from J, leaving 9 bases between them. Germline V CDR1 and CDR2: MNHEY, SVGAGI. The CDR3 is 11 amino acids. For the CDR3, the DNA is TGTGCCAGCGGGACTTTTTATGGCTACACCTTC. Protein: CASGTFYGYTF.

The rearrangement uses TRBV3-1 and TRBJ1-2; D is unresolved. CDR3 length: 16 amino acids. Germline CDR1 is LGHDT and CDR2 is YNNKEL (reference sequence). The V and J ends lost 0 bases and 4 bases respectively, with 15 bases between them. This chain's CDR3 is CASSQDRWVQVYGYTF. CDR3 sequence (DNA): TGTGCCAGCAGCCAAGATCGGTGGGTGCAGGTCTATGGCTACACCTTC.

This clonotype was seen repeatedly, ten times or more. The J gene is TRBJ2-7, the V gene TRBV5-1, with TRBD1 identical over 9 bases. Germline V gene data show CDR1 as SGHRS and CDR2 as YFSETQ. The CDR3 covers 16 residues. V lost 4 bases to trimming and J lost 4 bases; unmatched junction nucleotides: 12. The CDR3 DNA is TGCGCCAGCAGCGAGGCCTCCGGGACAGGGTTTTACGAGCAGTACTTC. Amino acid sequence: CASSEASGTGFYEQYF.

The V call is TRBV5-1, the J call TRBJ2-5; D is unresolved. This CDR3 spans 15 amino acids. Germline V CDR1 and CDR2: SGHRS, YFSETQ. V was clipped by 4 bases and J by 5 bases, with 18 bases between them. The CDR3 reads CASSPSWTVEETQYF. In DNA, the CDR3 is TGCGCCAGCAGCCCCTCGTGGACGGTCGAGGAGACCCAGTACTTC.

This clonotype was seen ten or more times. This chain uses TRBV29-1 with TRBJ2-5, with D perhaps TRBD1 (6 bases). This CDR3 has 12 residues. V was cut by 6 bases and J by 4 bases, with 12 bases left in between. CDR1 and CDR2 (germline): SQVTM, ANQGSEA. CDR3 sequence reads: CSVGRGVETQYF. The CDR3 DNA reads TGCAGCGTCGGCAGGGGTGTAGAGACCCAGTACTTC. Full variable domain (remainder filled in from reference TRBV29-1 and TRBJ2-5): SAVISQKPSRDICQRGTSLTIQCQVDSQVTMMFWYRQQPGQSLTLIATANQGSEATYESGFVIDKFPISRPNLTFSTLTVSNMSPEDSSIYLCSVGRGVETQYFGPGTRLLVL.

The chain links TRBV6-2 or TRBV6-3 to TRBJ1-1; D is possibly TRBD1 (5 bases). The germline V gene has CDR1 MNHEY and CDR2 SVGEGT. Deletions cut 5 bases from V and 2 bases from J, with 12 bases between. This CDR3 region has 14 residues. The CDR3 nucleotides read TGTGCCAGCAGTACGACTAGGACAAACACTGAAGCTTTCTTT. Its translation: CASSTTRTNTEAFF.

This clonotype was counted once. This chain joins TRBV10-2 and TRBJ2-2, with 13 bases aligning to TRBD2. Germline V gives CDR1 WSHSY, CDR2 SAAADI. V shed 10 bases and J 4 bases; nucleotides not matched to a gene: 12. CDR3 length equals 17 residues. CDR3 sequence reads: CATSVGTSGVGTGELFF. CDR3 in DNA: TGCGCCACAAGCGTCGGGACTAGCGGGGTAGGCACCGGGGAGCTGTTTTTT.